One and the same sample provided the 14 T cell receptor beta chains below, sequenced in a study of T cell changes during pregnancy in multiple sclerosis (dated 2019 in TCRdb). The library was generated by the immunoSEQ multiplex PCR assay. Sourced from immuneACCESS, this table was stored by TCRdb with only in-frame sequences that have V and J called. A share of the clones is absent; for the studies checked, an unresolved V gene accounts for under half, and the remainder has no known explanation. Here the sample has under 45,000 clones; over 90% occur a single time. The ten largest account for more than 0.4% of the sample. This sample comprised CD4+ T cells from peripheral blood mononuclear cells, obtained in the third trimester of pregnancy. These receptors were taken from a female donor in good health, enrolled as a control in a pregnancy study.

The chain is built from TRBV5-1 and TRBJ1-3; weak D call: TRBD1 (6 bases). The germline V gene encodes CDR1 SGHRS and CDR2 YFSETQ. This CDR3 is 17 amino acids long. The V end lost 0 bases, the J end lost 0 bases, and 13 bases lay between the germline ends. CDR3 protein: CASSLGGRGDSGNTIYF. In DNA form, the CDR3 reads TGCGCCAGCAGCTTGGGTGGCAGGGGCGACTCTGGAAACACCATATATTTT.

On this clone itself: At one end the junction does not follow the germline gene, possibly because of a read error. This chain links TRBV7-2 with TRBJ1-1; 7 bases are a match to TRBD1. Per germline, CDR1 SGHTA and CDR2 FQGNSA. The CDR3 loop spans 14 amino acids. This CDR3 is CASRRQGMNTKAFF. The DNA for the CDR3 is TGTGCCAGCAGACGACAGGGAATGAACACTAAAGCTTTCTTT.

This sequence joins TRBV7-6 and TRBJ2-1; 8 bases fit TRBD2. Germline CDR1 and CDR2: SGHVS and FNYEAQ. The CDR3 covers 15 residues. Unmatched junction bases numbered 12, after V lost 2 bases and J lost 12 bases. The CDR3 region has the DNA TGTGCCAGCAGCTTAACGGCCGGGGGGGCCCTAGGGCAGTTCTTC. This gives the protein CASSLTAGGALGQFF.

V is TRBV16 and J is TRBJ2-4, with TRBD2 matching over 9 bases. The ends lost 3 bases at V and 6 bases at J; junction bases unmatched: 9. CDR3 length: 16 residues. Germline V gene sequence: CDR1 KGHSY, CDR2 FQNENV. The CDR3 loop reads CASSHFDSGGLNIQYF. CDR3 DNA sequence: TGTGCCAGCAGCCACTTCGACAGCGGGGGGTTAAACATTCAGTACTTC.

The chain combines TRBV4-3 with TRBJ1-3, with D possibly matching TRBD1 (5 bases). Germline V lookup: CDR1 LGHNA, CDR2 YSLEER. V was cut by 3 bases and J by 4 bases, with 10 bases left in between. This CDR3 comprises 14 residues. CDR3 in amino acids: CASSQGGVGNTIYF. CDR3 DNA: TGCGCCAGCAGCCAGGGAGGGGTGGGAAACACCATATATTTT.

The V gene is TRBV20-1, the J gene TRBJ2-1, with no clear D. V dropped 6 bases and J dropped 5 bases, with 2 bases sitting between them. Germline CDR1 reads DFQATT; CDR2 reads SNEGSKA (reference sequence). The CDR3 totals 9 residues. This CDR3 is CSADNEQFF. Here the CDR3 DNA reads TGCAGTGCCGACAATGAGCAGTTCTTC.

The chain couples TRBV28 to TRBJ1-6, with 8 nucleotides matching TRBD1. Germline CDR1 reads MDHEN; CDR2 reads SYDVKM. The CDR3 has 15 amino acids. Trimming removed 5 bases from V and 5 bases from J; junction bases left unmatched: 5. The CDR3 sequence is CASSRDRGDNSPLHF. The CDR3 DNA follows: TGTGCCAGCAGTCGTGACAGGGGCGATAATTCACCCCTCCACTTT.

The J gene is TRBJ1-4, the V gene TRBV28; 8 bases fit TRBD1. This CDR3 has 16 amino acids. Trimming cost V 6 bases and J 3 bases; bases outside gene matches: 9. Germline lookup yields CDR1 MDHEN and CDR2 SYDVKM. CDR3 residues: CASRTISGGPNEKLFF. Written as DNA, the CDR3 is TGTGCCAGCAGGACTATCTCAGGGGGCCCTAATGAAAAACTGTTTTTT.

Concerning this clone: Germline is not matched at one junction end, which may reflect a read error. This chain joins TRBV19 and TRBJ1-2; weak D call: TRBD1 (6 bases). Germline V CDR1 and CDR2: LNHDA, SQIVND (reference sequence). The CDR3 is made up of 16 amino acids. CDR3 bases: TGTGCCAGTAGTATAGTGATCGCGACAGGAAGAGATGGCCACACCTTC. This gives the protein CASSIVIATGRDGHTF.

This rearrangement joins TRBV5-1 to TRBJ2-3; D not certain. The CDR3 length is 13 residues. Germline V gene data show CDR1 as SGHRS and CDR2 as YFSETQ. Between the trimmed V and J ends, which lost 5 bases and 4 bases, there was a span of 11 bases. Here the CDR3 DNA reads TGCGCCAGCAGTTTAATAGTTTCAGATACGCAGTATTTT. It translates to CASSLIVSDTQYF.

The chain is built from TRBV27 and TRBJ1-6; no firm D call. The CDR3 totals 15 residues. Per the germline V gene, CDR1 is MNHEY and CDR2 is SMNVEV (reference sequence). The ends were cut back, 3 bases at V and 5 bases at J, with 11 bases in the middle. Here the CDR3 DNA reads TGTGCCAGCAGTTTTGGGAGTCCGAATAATTCACCCCTCCACTTT. Its protein is CASSFGSPNNSPLHF.

The J gene is TRBJ2-7, the V gene TRBV5-4; 14 nucleotides line up with TRBD2. CDR1 SGHNT and CDR2 YYREEE come from the germline V gene (reference sequence). Trimming removed 0 bases from V and 3 bases from J; junction bases left unmatched: 5. CDR3 size: 17 residues. CDR3 sequence: CASSLGGLAGGLYEQYF. The CDR3 DNA reads as TGTGCCAGCAGCTTGGGTGGACTAGCGGGGGGTCTCTACGAGCAGTACTTC. The variable domain in full, with the rest retrieved from reference TRBV5-4 and TRBJ2-7, is ETGVTQSPTHLIKTRGQQVTLRCSSQSGHNTVSWYQQALGQGPQFIFQYYREEENGRGNFPPRFSGLQFPNYSSELNVNALELDDSALYLCASSLGGLAGGLYEQYFGPGTRLTVT.

This chain uses TRBV14 with TRBJ2-7; 8 bases line up with TRBD1. V was clipped by 4 bases and J by 4 bases; unmatched bases: 0. The germline gives CDR1 SGHDN, CDR2 FVKESK. The CDR3 extends over 12 amino acids. The CDR3 loop reads CASSRTGYEQYF. Here the CDR3 DNA reads TGTGCCAGCAGCCGGACAGGGTACGAGCAGTACTTC.

The chain recombines TRBV2 with TRBJ1-5, with D possibly matching TRBD1 (5 bases). V lost 2 bases and J 7 bases, leaving 12 bases between the germline ends. Per germline, CDR1 SNHLY and CDR2 FYNNEI. The CDR3 runs 14 residues. The CDR3 protein is CASSERGDLQPQHF. The DNA of the CDR3 is TGTGCCAGCAGTGAACGGGGGGACCTCCAGCCCCAGCATTTT.